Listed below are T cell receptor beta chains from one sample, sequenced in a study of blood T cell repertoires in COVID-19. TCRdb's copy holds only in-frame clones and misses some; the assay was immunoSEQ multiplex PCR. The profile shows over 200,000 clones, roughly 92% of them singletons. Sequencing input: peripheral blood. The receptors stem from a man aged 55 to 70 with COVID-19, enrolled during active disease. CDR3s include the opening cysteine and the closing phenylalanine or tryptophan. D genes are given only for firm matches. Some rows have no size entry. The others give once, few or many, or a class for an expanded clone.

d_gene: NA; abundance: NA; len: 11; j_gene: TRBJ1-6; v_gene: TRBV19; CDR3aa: CASSTTGALHF; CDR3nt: TGTGCCAGTAGTACCACAGGTGCCCTCCACTTT
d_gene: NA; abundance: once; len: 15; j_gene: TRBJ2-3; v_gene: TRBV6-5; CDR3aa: CASSYSSGKADTQYF; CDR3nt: TGTGCCAGCAGTTACTCTTCGGGGAAGGCAGATACGCAGTATTTT
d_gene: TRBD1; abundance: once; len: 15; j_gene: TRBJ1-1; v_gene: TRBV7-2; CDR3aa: CASSPGRGQGYVAFF; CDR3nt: TGTGCCAGCAGCCCTGGTAGGGGACAGGGGTATGTAGCTTTCTTT
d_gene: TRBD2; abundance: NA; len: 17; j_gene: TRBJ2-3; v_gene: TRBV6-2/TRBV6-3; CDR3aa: CASSYGFLAGRTDTQYF; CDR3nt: TGTGCCAGCAGTTACGGGTTTCTAGCGGGACGCACAGATACGCAGTATTTT
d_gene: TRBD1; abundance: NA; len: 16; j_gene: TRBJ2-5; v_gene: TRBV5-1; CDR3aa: CASSLPPGTVVETQYF; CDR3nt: TGCGCCAGCAGCCTCCCCCCCGGGACAGTTGTAGAGACCCAGTACTTC
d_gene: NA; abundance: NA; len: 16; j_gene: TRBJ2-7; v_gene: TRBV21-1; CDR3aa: CASSNDWTGCPYEQYF; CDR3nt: TGTGCCAGCAGCAACGATTGGACAGGATGCCCCTACGAGCAGTACTTC
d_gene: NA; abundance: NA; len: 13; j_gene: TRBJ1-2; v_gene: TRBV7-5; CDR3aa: CARSLSGDYGYTF; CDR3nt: TGTGCCAGAAGCTTAAGCGGGGACTATGGCTACACCTTC
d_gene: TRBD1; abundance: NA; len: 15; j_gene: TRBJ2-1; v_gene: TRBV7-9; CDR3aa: CASSPGQISYNEQFF; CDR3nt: TGTGCCAGCAGCCCGGGACAGATCTCCTACAATGAGCAGTTCTTC
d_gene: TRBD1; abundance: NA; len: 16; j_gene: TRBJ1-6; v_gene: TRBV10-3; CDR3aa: CAISESGTGVNSPLHF; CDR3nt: TGTGCCATCAGTGAGTCCGGGACAGGGGTAAATTCACCCCTCCACTTT
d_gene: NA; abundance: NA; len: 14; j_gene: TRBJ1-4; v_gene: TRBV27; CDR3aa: CASSKGGTNEKLFF; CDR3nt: TGTGCCAGCAGCAAAGGAGGAACTAATGAAAAACTGTTTTTT
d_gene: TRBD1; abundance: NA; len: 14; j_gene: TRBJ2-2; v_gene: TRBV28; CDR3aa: CASGTGAGTGELFF; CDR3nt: TGTGCCAGCGGGACAGGGGCGGGAACCGGGGAGCTGTTTTTT
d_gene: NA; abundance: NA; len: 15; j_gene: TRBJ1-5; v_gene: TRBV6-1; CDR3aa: CASSEGRSNNQPQHF; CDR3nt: TGTGCCAGCAGTGAGGGGCGGTCAAACAATCAGCCCCAGCATTTT
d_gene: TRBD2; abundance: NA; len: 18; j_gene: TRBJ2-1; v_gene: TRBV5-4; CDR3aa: CASRDTGTSGRRFNEQFF; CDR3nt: TGTGCCAGCAGGGATACCGGGACTAGCGGGAGAAGGTTCAATGAGCAGTTCTTC
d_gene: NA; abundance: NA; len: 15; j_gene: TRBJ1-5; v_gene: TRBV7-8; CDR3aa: CASSPTTGGNQPQHF; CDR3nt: TGTGCCAGCAGCCCTACGACAGGCGGGAATCAGCCCCAGCATTTT
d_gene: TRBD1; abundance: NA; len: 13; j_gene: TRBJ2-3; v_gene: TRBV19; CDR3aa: CASSNQGADTQYF; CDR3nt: TGTGCCAGTAGTAACCAGGGGGCAGATACGCAGTATTTT
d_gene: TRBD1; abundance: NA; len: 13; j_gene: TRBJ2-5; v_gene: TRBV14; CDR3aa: CASKQGGGETQYF; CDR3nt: TGTGCCAGCAAACAGGGGGGAGGAGAGACCCAGTACTTC
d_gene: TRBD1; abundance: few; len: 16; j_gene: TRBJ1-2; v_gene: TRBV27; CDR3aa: CASSLFSGTGNYGYTF; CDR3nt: TGTGCCAGCAGTTTATTTTCCGGGACAGGGAACTATGGCTACACCTTC
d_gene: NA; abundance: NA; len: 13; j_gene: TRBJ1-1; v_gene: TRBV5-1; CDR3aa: CASRAGEGAEAFF; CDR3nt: TGCGCCAGCAGGGCGGGGGAAGGAGCTGAAGCTTTCTTT
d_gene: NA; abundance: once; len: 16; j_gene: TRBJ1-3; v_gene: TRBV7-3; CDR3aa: CASSFGAGVSGNTIYF; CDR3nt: TGTGCCAGCAGCTTTGGGGCGGGGGTATCTGGAAACACCATATATTTT
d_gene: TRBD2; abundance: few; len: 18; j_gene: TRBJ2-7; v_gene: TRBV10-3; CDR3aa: CAISAGLAGNFGRYEQYF; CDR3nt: TGTGCCATCAGTGCGGGACTAGCGGGAAACTTTGGCCGCTACGAGCAGTACTTC
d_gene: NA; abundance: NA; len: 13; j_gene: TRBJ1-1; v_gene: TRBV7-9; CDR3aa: CASSSLQGTEAFF; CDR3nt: TGTGCCAGCAGCTCCCTGCAGGGCACTGAAGCTTTCTTT
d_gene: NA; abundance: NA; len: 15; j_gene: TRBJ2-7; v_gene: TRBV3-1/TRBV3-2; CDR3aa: CASSPILRGSYEQYF; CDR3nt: TGTGCCAGCAGCCCGATACTACGGGGTTCCTACGAGCAGTACTTC
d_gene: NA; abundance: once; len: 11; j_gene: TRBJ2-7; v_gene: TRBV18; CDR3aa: CASSPSSEQYF; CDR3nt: TGTGCCAGCTCACCTAGTTCGGAGCAGTACTTC
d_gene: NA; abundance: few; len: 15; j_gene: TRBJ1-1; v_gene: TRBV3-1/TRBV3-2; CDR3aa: CASSPIGVDRSEAFF; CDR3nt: TGTGCCAGCAGCCCTATCGGTGTCGACAGGAGCGAAGCTTTCTTT
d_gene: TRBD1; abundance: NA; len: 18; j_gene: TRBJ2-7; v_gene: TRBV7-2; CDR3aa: CASSFRTGESRVGYEQYF; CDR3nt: TGTGCCAGCAGCTTTAGGACAGGGGAAAGCCGGGTAGGGTACGAGCAGTACTTC
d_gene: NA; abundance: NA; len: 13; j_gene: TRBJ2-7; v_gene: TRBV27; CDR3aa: CASSPGGGYEQYF; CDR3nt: TGTGCCAGCAGCCCCGGGGGAGGCTACGAGCAGTACTTC
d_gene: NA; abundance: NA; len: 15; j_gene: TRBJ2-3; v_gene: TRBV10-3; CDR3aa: CAISESLEGVDTQYF; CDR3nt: TGTGCCATCAGTGAGTCTTTAGAGGGCGTTGATACGCAGTATTTT
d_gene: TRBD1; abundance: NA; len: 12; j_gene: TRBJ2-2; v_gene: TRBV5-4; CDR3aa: CASTQGAGELFF; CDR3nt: TGTGCCAGCACCCAGGGGGCCGGGGAGCTGTTTTTT
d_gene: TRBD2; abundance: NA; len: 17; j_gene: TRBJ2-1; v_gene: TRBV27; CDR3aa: CASSLVGASGSYNEQFF; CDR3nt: TGTGCCAGCAGTTTAGTCGGGGCTAGCGGTTCCTACAATGAGCAGTTCTTC
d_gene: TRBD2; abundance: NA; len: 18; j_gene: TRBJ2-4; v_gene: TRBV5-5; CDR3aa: CASSLVSREGLGKNIQYF; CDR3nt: TGTGCCAGCAGCTTGGTTAGTAGGGAGGGATTGGGCAAAAACATTCAGTACTTC
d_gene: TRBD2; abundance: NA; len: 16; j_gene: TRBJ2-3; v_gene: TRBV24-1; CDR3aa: CATSDPSGRAVDTQYF; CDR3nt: TGTGCCACCAGTGACCCTAGCGGGAGGGCCGTAGATACGCAGTATTTT
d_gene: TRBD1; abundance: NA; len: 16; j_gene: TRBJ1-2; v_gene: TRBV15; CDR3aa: CATSRERDSMAYGYTF; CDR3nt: TGTGCCACCAGCAGAGAACGGGACAGCATGGCCTATGGCTACACCTTC
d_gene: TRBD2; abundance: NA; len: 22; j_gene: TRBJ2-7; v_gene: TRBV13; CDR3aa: CASSLQNPGLAGVVPLQDEQYF; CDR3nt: TGTGCCAGCAGCCTCCAGAACCCGGGACTAGCGGGAGTAGTCCCCCTTCAGGACGAGCAGTACTTC
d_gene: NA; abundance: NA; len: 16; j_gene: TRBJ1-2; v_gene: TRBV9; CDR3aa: CASSAQPTGTSYGYTF; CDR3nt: TGTGCCAGCAGCGCCCAGCCAACAGGGACAAGCTATGGCTACACCTTC
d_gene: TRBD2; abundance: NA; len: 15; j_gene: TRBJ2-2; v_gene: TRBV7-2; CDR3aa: CASSFPVAGPGELFF; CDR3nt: TGTGCCAGCAGCTTCCCGGTAGCGGGACCCGGGGAGCTGTTTTTT
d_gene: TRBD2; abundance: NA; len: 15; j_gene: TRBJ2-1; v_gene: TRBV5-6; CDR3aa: CASSLTGGAVNEQFF; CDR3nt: TGTGCCAGCAGCCTGACCGGGGGGGCCGTCAATGAGCAGTTCTTC
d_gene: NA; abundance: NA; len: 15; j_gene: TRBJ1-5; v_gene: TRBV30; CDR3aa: CAWMRKGDSNQPQHF; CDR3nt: TGTGCCTGGATGCGGAAAGGGGATAGCAATCAGCCCCAGCATTTT
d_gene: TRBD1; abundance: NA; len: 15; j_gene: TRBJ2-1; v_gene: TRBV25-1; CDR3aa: CASSWDRGSYNEQFF; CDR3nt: TGTGCCAGCAGTTGGGACAGGGGTTCCTACAATGAGCAGTTCTTC
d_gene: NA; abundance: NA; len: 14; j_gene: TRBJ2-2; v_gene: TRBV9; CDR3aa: CASSSQGGTAELFF; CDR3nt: TGTGCCAGCAGCTCTCAAGGTGGGACTGCGGAGCTGTTTTTT
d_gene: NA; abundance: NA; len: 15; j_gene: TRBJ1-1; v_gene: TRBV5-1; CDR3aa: CASSLTGGRVTEAFF; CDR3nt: TGCGCCAGCAGCTTGACGGGGGGGCGGGTCACTGAAGCTTTCTTT
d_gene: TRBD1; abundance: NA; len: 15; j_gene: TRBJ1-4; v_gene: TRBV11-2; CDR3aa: CASSLESGGTEKLFF; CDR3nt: TGTGCCAGCAGCTTAGAGTCAGGGGGGACCGAAAAACTGTTTTTT
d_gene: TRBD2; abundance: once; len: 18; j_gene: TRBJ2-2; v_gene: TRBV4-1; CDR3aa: CASSQDLYLAGGPGELFF; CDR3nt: TGCGCCAGCAGCCAAGACCTTTACCTAGCGGGAGGACCCGGGGAGCTGTTTTTT
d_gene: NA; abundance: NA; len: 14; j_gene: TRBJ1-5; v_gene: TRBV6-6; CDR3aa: CASSFQDSNQPQHF; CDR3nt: TGTGCCAGCAGTTTTCAGGATAGCAATCAGCCCCAGCATTTT
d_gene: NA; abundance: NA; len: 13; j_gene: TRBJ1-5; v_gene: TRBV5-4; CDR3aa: CASSLGENQPQHF; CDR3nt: TGTGCCAGCAGCTTGGGAGAGAATCAGCCCCAGCATTTT
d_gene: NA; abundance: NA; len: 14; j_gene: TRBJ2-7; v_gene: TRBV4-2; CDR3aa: CASSQELAIYEQYF; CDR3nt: TGTGCCAGCAGCCAAGAATTGGCAATCTACGAGCAGTACTTC
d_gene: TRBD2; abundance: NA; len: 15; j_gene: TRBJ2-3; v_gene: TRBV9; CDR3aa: CASSVLAGHTDTQYF; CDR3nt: TGTGCCAGCAGCGTACTAGCGGGGCACACAGATACGCAGTATTTT
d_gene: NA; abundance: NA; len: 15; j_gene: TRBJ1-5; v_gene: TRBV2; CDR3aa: CASRQDPALWWPQHF; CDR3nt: TGTGCCAGCAGACAGGATCCAGCCCTATGGTGGCCCCAGCATTTT
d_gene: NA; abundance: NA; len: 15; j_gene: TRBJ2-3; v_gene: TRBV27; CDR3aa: CASTAGPWGTDTQYF; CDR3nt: TGTGCCAGCACCGCGGGGCCCTGGGGCACAGATACGCAGTATTTT
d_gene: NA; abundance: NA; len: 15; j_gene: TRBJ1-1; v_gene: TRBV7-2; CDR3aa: CASSAGNIGNTEAFF; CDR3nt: TGTGCCAGCAGCGCAGGGAATATAGGGAACACTGAAGCTTTCTTT
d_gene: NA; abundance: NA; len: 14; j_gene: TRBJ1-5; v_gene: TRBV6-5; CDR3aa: CASTEFLSNQPQHF; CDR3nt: TGTGCCAGCACAGAATTTCTTAGCAATCAGCCCCAGCATTTT
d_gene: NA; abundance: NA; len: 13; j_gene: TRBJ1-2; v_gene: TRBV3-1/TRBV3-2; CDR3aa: CASSQAQYYGYTF; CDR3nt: TGTGCCAGCAGCCAAGCACAATACTATGGCTACACCTTC
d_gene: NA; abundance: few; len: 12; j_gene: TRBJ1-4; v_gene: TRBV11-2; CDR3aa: CASGREGEKLFF; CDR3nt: TGTGCCAGCGGCAGGGAGGGAGAAAAACTGTTTTTT
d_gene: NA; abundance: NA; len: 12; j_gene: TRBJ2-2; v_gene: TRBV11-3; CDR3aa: CASRRATGELFF; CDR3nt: TGTGCCAGCAGGAGGGCCACCGGGGAGCTGTTTTTT
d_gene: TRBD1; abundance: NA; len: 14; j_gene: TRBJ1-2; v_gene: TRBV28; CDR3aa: CASRRTGPIYGYTF; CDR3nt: TGTGCCAGCAGGCGGACAGGCCCAATCTATGGCTACACCTTC
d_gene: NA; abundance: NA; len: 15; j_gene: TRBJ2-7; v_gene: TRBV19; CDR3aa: CASSIQGQGPKLQYF; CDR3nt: TGTGCCAGTAGTATCCAAGGGCAGGGGCCGAAACTGCAGTACTTC
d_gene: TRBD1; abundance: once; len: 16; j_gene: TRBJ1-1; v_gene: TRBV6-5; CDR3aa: CASSYSTGTMNTEAFF; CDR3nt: TGTGCCAGCAGTTACTCGACAGGGACCATGAACACTGAAGCTTTCTTT
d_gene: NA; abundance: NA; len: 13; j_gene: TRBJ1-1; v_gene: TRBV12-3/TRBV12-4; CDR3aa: CASSLAEGTEAFF; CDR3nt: TGTGCCAGCAGTTTAGCGGAGGGCACTGAAGCTTTCTTT
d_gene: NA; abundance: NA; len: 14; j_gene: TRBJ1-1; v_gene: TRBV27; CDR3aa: CASRPSTGNTEAFF; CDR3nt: TGTGCCAGCAGGCCATCCACAGGCAACACTGAAGCTTTCTTT